This TCR beta chain stems from a study of identifying expanded T cells in peripheral blood (dated by TCRdb to about 2019). Background for the entire study: Technical replicates were generated by sequencing separate aliquots of the same genomic DNA pool, and four replicates were compared pairwise.

Comment on this clone: This receptor's antigen is unknown. Base qualities were left out, and no much larger clone turns up one base away.

During the collection period, no immune events, such as infections, were documented for the healthy donors. Time-dependent variance in a beta-binomial model of T-cell clone differential abundance was calibrated using healthy-donor blood repertoires as a training cohort. There were some ten healthy donors in the training cohort, of whom 3 were female and 7 were male. Donor ages ranged from about 25 to 70 years, with an average of roughly 46 years. Obtained from a commercial supplier, whole blood was collected from each healthy donor at three time points set around two weeks apart. Genomic DNA was extracted from unsorted whole blood for immunosequencing. TCRbeta CDR3 regions were profiled by bias-controlled multiplex PCR amplification of genomic DNA with the immunoSEQ Assay. The authors processed their data as follows. To quantify the absolute abundance of each unique TCRbeta CDR3 region, the sequences were collapsed and filtered. Differential abundance was tested with a binomial (Fisher-equivalent) model and with a beta-binomial model adding time-dependent variance fitted from healthy donors. Clones with fewer than 5 combined templates were removed, and differential abundance was called for clones with a Benjamini-Hochberg FDR below 0.01. Using the form v = (b*log(k)+a)^2, the beta-binomial variance was modeled as a function of the total template count across the two samples. TCRdb took over this immuneACCESS table, retaining in-frame rearrangements with V and J assigned. Such tables are incomplete; in checked studies, under half of the missing clones stem from an unresolved V gene, and the remainder is unexplained. That table gives V, J and clone size, and the DNA gave D and trimming. This sample is represented by about 91,000 clones; 88% of them were singletons. Under 4.5% of the sample is in the top ten clones.

CDR1 GTSNPN and CDR2 SVGIG are derived from the germline V gene (reference sequence). Germline trimming: 5 bases from V, 7 bases from J; junction bases outside gene matches: 7. The CDR3 has 13 amino acids, counting the end cysteine and phenylalanine. The kept DNA is CDR3 alone, 39 bases in frame from the first base. Summary of the overall study and its limitations: Roughly 1.2 differentially abundant clones were flagged by the binomial model between technical replicates, whereas about 15 and 18 were flagged over about two weeks and four weeks, respectively. The authors expected that biological variance in healthy repertoires might rise further over much longer intervals, such as months to years. In all healthy donors, the variance in clone template counts between samples taken 2 to 3 weeks apart rose significantly as total template count increased. Across all healthy-donor time intervals, the beta-binomial model significantly lowered both the number of clones called differentially abundant and the false-positive rate.

The sequence is built from TRBV30 and TRBJ2-1; the junction holds 8 bases that match TRBD1. Material for sequencing was blood. This sequence originates from a person aged 18-70 years in good health. Here is the DNA: TGTGCCTGGGGCCAGGACAGGGTAAATGAGCAGTTCTTC. Translated, it reads CAWGQDRVNEQFF.